This TCR beta chain emerged from a study of T cells in Graves' hyperthyroidism and ophthalmopathy. There are many counts of this clonotype. Hyperthyroidism in the patients, aged 18 to 65, was newly diagnosed and under 2 months in duration. Unmatched junction bases numbered 6, after V lost 6 bases and J lost 4 bases. The CDR3 is 15 amino acids. Germline values: CDR1 SEHNR, CDR2 FQNEAQ (reference sequence). Template material for amplifying TCR beta CDR3 regions consisted of RNA transcripts. Carried out on the TCR CDR3, a first-round RT-PCR used the HTBI primer set. TCRdb reprocessed the multiplex PCR reads with MiXCR, giving one entry per CDR3 protein. The sample holds some 740,000 distinct CDR3 sequences, around 15% seen once.

The TCR was taken from a woman aged 18-29 years with Graves' hyperthyroidism. The V gene is TRBV7-9, the J gene TRBJ2-1; 10 nucleotides agree with TRBD1. Sequencing used blood. CDR3 sequence (DNA): TGTGCCAGCAGTTCCGGGACAGGGGAGTACAATGAGCAGTTCTTC. Protein product: CASSSGTGEYNEQFF.